This TCR beta chain is from a study of vaccination effects on CD4 cells after COVID-19. Study-level information: There were two convalescent patients who gave samples 16 days and one week before vaccination.

Using immunoSEQ multiplex PCR, the repertoire was profiled, and TCRdb retains in-frame clones only, with some absent. The repertoire has fewer than 35,000 clones, 72% of them found once; the top ten carry around 28%. CDR3 size: 13 residues. Germline V gives CDR1 LNHNV, CDR2 YYDKDF (reference sequence). With 4 bases removed from V and 0 bases from J, the gap between germline ends came to 7 bases. Expansion of antigen-specific CD4+ T cells with viral peptide pools was carried out by the ViraFEST assay before sequencing. Subsequent to less than 13 days of culture, CD4+ T cells were isolated. Convalescent patients had PCR-confirmed SARS-CoV-2 infection between March and December 2020. Concerning this clone: The antigen remains unidentified.

The V and J genes are TRBV15 and TRBJ2-7; unclear D gene. The sequence was collected from a human donor who had a prior SARS-CoV-2 infection. The sample was CD4+ T cells from PBMCs cultured with a peptide pool, taken before COVID-19 vaccination. Here the CDR3 DNA reads TGTGCCACCAGCATAGGGCACTCCTACGAGCAGTACTTC. This gives the protein CATSIGHSYEQYF.